The rows below give T cell receptor beta chains drawn from one sample of a study of cytomegalovirus exposure and HLA in healthy donors. Assay used: immunoSEQ multiplex PCR; TCRdb lists only in-frame clones, some missing. The top ten hold almost 4.5% of the sample, which has around 80,000 clones, roughly four fifths seen once. Material: PBMCs. The receptors stem from a man aged 35 to 55 in good health and CMV-seronegative. Both conserved end residues are part of each CDR3. D genes are given only for firm matches. Rows may omit the clone size; those that give it use once, few, many or a size class.

D gene,clone size,V gene,J gene,CDR3 DNA,CDR3 protein
.,few,TRBV28,TRBJ1-2,TGTGCCAGCAGCCCCTCGGGAACAGGGAATAACTATGGCTACACCTTC,CASSPSGTGNNYGYTF
.,.,TRBV13,TRBJ2-2,TGTGCCAGCAGCTTCGGAGTGGGCACCGGGGAGCTGTTTTTT,CASSFGVGTGELFF
.,.,TRBV6-5,TRBJ2-1,TGTGCCAGCAGGCCTGACTCAAACCCCTACAATGAGCAGTTCTTC,CASRPDSNPYNEQFF
TRBD2,.,TRBV30,TRBJ2-1,TGTGCCTCTAGACTAGCGGGAGGGTCCTACAATGAGCAGTTCTTC,CASRLAGGSYNEQFF
TRBD1,.,TRBV28,TRBJ2-6,TGTGCCAGCAGTTTACGGGACAGGGGATACACTGGGGCCAACGTCCTGACTTTC,CASSLRDRGYTGANVLTF
.,.,TRBV18,TRBJ2-5,TGTGCCAGCTCACCGAGGGCTCCGGGGGAGACCCAGTACTTC,CASSPRAPGETQYF
TRBD2,.,TRBV6-1,TRBJ2-1,TGTGCCAGCAGTGACTTGGGAGGGAGGACTATCAGCTCCTACAATGAGCAGTTCTTC,CASSDLGGRTISSYNEQFF
TRBD1,.,TRBV7-2,TRBJ2-2,TGTGCCAGCAACCGACAGGGGGCGGCCGGGGAGCTGTTTTTT,CASNRQGAAGELFF
TRBD1,many,TRBV5-1,TRBJ2-1,TGCGCCAGCAGCTTGGACAGGGGGCCTAACAATGAGCAGTTCTTC,CASSLDRGPNNEQFF
.,.,TRBV13,TRBJ1-5,TGTGCCAGCAGCATGACTGGGCAGCCCCAGCATTTT,CASSMTGQPQHF
.,.,TRBV19,TRBJ1-1,TGTGCCAGTAGTCGGGAGCCGAACACTGAAGCTTTCTTT,CASSREPNTEAFF
.,many,TRBV7-6,TRBJ2-7,TGTGCCAGCAGCTTAGAGTCGCCTAGCGCCACTCGGAACCCTCGGGAGCAGTACTTC,CASSLESPSATRNPREQYF
TRBD1,once,TRBV5-1,TRBJ2-1,TGCGCCAGCAGCTTGGGGAAAGGACAGGCCGGCTACAATGAGCAGTTCTTC,CASSLGKGQAGYNEQFF
TRBD1,once,TRBV18,TRBJ2-7,TGTGCCAGCTCACCCGGACAGGGGACCTACGAGCAGTACTTC,CASSPGQGTYEQYF
.,.,TRBV6-6,TRBJ2-7,TGTGCCAGCGTTTCCCGTGGGCACGAGCAGTACTTC,CASVSRGHEQYF
TRBD2,.,TRBV27,TRBJ2-7,TGTGCCAGCAGTGCTGGGGGGCCCGGGACTAGCGGGAGGGCCTACGAGCAGTACTTC,CASSAGGPGTSGRAYEQYF
TRBD1,.,TRBV7-9,TRBJ1-1,TGTGCCACCCCGGGACAGGGACTGAACACTGAAGCTTTCTTT,CATPGQGLNTEAFF
TRBD2,.,TRBV2,TRBJ2-1,TGTGCCAGCGGAGCGGGAGGTGGCGATGAGCAGTTCTTC,CASGAGGGDEQFF
TRBD1,.,TRBV10-3,TRBJ2-5,TGTGCCATCAGCAGGGACAGAGGGCAAGAGACCCAGTACTTC,CAISRDRGQETQYF
.,.,TRBV19,TRBJ2-7,TGTGCCAGTAGTATACTACTAGGAGGCCACGAGCAGTACTTC,CASSILLGGHEQYF
TRBD1,.,TRBV2,TRBJ2-5,TGTGCCAGCAGTAACGACAGGGGGCTGGAAGAGACCCAGTACTTC,CASSNDRGLEETQYF
.,.,TRBV28,TRBJ1-3,TGTGCCAGCAGCCCCGGCGGCGCCGGATCTGGAAACACCATATATTTT,CASSPGGAGSGNTIYF
TRBD1,.,TRBV19,TRBJ1-5,TGTGCCAGTTCGGGACAGGGCGCTTATCAGCCCCAGCATTTT,CASSGQGAYQPQHF
.,.,TRBV6-1,TRBJ2-2,TGTGCCAGCAGTTTTAGCGGAACGAACACCGGGGAGCTGTTTTTT,CASSFSGTNTGELFF
TRBD2,.,TRBV11-2,TRBJ2-1,TGTGCCAGCAGCTTTTCCAGCGGGAGGCGCCACAATGAGCAGTTCTTC,CASSFSSGRRHNEQFF
.,.,TRBV5-1,TRBJ2-7,TGCGCCAGCAGCTTGGGTACTATTTACGAGCAGTACTTC,CASSLGTIYEQYF
TRBD1,.,TRBV30,TRBJ1-2,TGTGCCTGGAGTTTAACGACAGGGGACTTCTATGGCTACACCTTC,CAWSLTTGDFYGYTF
TRBD2,few,TRBV7-3,TRBJ2-3,TGTGCCAGCAGCTTAACGCCGCGGGGGGGCACAGATACGCAGTATTTT,CASSLTPRGGTDTQYF
.,.,TRBV7-2,TRBJ2-3,TGTGCCAGCAGCTTGGAGGGGAGCACAGATACGCAGTATTTT,CASSLEGSTDTQYF
.,.,TRBV27,TRBJ2-7,TGTGCCAGCAGTTTGGGAGCGGGCAGGGCCTACGAGCAGTACTTC,CASSLGAGRAYEQYF
.,once,TRBV7-2,TRBJ2-7,TGTGCCAGCAGCGCCAAACAGGGTTACGAGCAGTACTTC,CASSAKQGYEQYF
.,.,TRBV7-2,TRBJ2-6,TGTGCCAGCAGCTTTGAGGCCTCTGGGGCCAACGTCCTGACTTTC,CASSFEASGANVLTF
.,.,TRBV7-9,TRBJ1-1,TGTGCCGCTCAGGGGTACACTGAAGCTTTCTTT,CAAQGYTEAFF
TRBD2,.,TRBV28,TRBJ2-7,TGTGCCAGCAGGCCGGGACTAGCGGGAGGGCCCTCGAACTTC,CASRPGLAGGPSNF
TRBD1,.,TRBV18,TRBJ2-7,TGTGCCAGCTCACCCGGGACAGGAGCCTACGAGCAGTACTTC,CASSPGTGAYEQYF
TRBD1,.,TRBV5-1,TRBJ2-7,TGCGCCAGCAGCGCCGGGACAGGGTGGTACGAGCAGTACTTC,CASSAGTGWYEQYF
.,.,TRBV18,TRBJ2-7,TGTGCCAGCTCACCATTGGAGGGGGCGGGTTACGAGCAGTACTTC,CASSPLEGAGYEQYF
TRBD2,.,TRBV25-1,TRBJ2-5,TGTGCCAGCAGTGAGGCGGGGGAGGAGACCCAGTACTTC,CASSEAGEETQYF
TRBD1,.,TRBV10-3,TRBJ1-5,TGTGCCATCAGTGGGACCCCCGGGACAGGGAATATTTTTTCGGATCAGCCCCAGCATTTT,CAISGTPGTGNIFSDQPQHF
.,.,TRBV18,TRBJ2-7,TGTGCCAGCTCGTCGTTCGGGACAAACTACGAGCAGTACTTC,CASSSFGTNYEQYF
.,.,TRBV5-1,TRBJ2-2,TGCGCCAGCAGCTTTTCAGGGAACACCGGGGAGCTGTTTTTT,CASSFSGNTGELFF
TRBD1,.,TRBV7-2,TRBJ1-6,TGTGCCAGCAGCTTACCCAGGACAGGGGGCGGTTCACCCCTCCACTTT,CASSLPRTGGGSPLHF
.,.,TRBV6-6,TRBJ2-1,TGTGCCAGCAGTTACCTACAGGAGTCGGATGAGCAGTTCTTC,CASSYLQESDEQFF
TRBD1,.,TRBV12-5,TRBJ1-5,TGTGCTAGTGGTTTGAAGGATCGCCCACCGACAGGGGGCGGACAGCCCCAGCATTTT,CASGLKDRPPTGGGQPQHF
TRBD2,.,TRBV29-1,TRBJ2-1,TGCAGCGTTGAAAGGACTAGGGGCAATGAGCAGTTCTTC,CSVERTRGNEQFF
TRBD2,few,TRBV13,TRBJ2-7,TGTGCCAGCAGCCCTGGACTAGCGGAAACCTACTACGAGCAGTACTTC,CASSPGLAETYYEQYF
TRBD1,.,TRBV11-3,TRBJ2-3,TGTGCCAGCAGCTACGGGACAGGCCTCACAGATACGCAGTATTTT,CASSYGTGLTDTQYF
TRBD1,.,TRBV30,TRBJ1-2,TGTGCCTGGAGTGTAGGGACAGGGTTCGGCTACACCTTC,CAWSVGTGFGYTF
.,.,TRBV28,TRBJ1-3,TGTGCCAGCTTCGACGGGAGCTCTGGAAACACCATATATTTT,CASFDGSSGNTIYF
TRBD2,.,TRBV5-6,TRBJ2-7,TGTGCCAGCAGCTTCAAGACTAGCGGGAGGGCCTACGAGCAGTACTTC,CASSFKTSGRAYEQYF
TRBD2,few,TRBV19,TRBJ2-3,TGTGCCAGTAGTATAGGCGGGAGTGGCACAGATACGCAGTATTTT,CASSIGGSGTDTQYF
TRBD1,.,TRBV28,TRBJ1-4,TGTGCCAGCAGTTTCTTCGGGACAGGAAATGAAAAACTGTTTTTT,CASSFFGTGNEKLFF
.,few,TRBV19,TRBJ2-2,TGTGCCAGTAGCACGGGTCAAGCCACCGGGGAGCTGTTTTTT,CASSTGQATGELFF
.,.,TRBV7-2,TRBJ1-1,TGTGCCAGCAGCTTTAAGGGTCGGGGTGAAGCTTTCTTT,CASSFKGRGEAFF
.,.,TRBV11-2,TRBJ1-4,TGTGCCAGCAGCCCCCTTCGGATGGAGTTCAAGGAAAAACTGTTTTTT,CASSPLRMEFKEKLFF
.,.,TRBV10-3,TRBJ1-4,TGTGCCATCAGGGGTCCCGTCGGGGGGTCTAATGAAAAACTGTTTTTT,CAIRGPVGGSNEKLFF
TRBD2,.,TRBV4-1,TRBJ2-5,TGCGCCAGCAGCCCAGGACTAGCGGGAGATGGGGAGACCCAGTACTTC,CASSPGLAGDGETQYF
.,.,TRBV5-4,TRBJ2-5,TGTGCCAGCAGCTTCGACAGGCCTAGACAAGAGACCCAGTACTTC,CASSFDRPRQETQYF
TRBD1,.,TRBV5-4,TRBJ1-2,TGTGCCAGCAGCTTGCGAGGGACAGATGATGGCTACACCTTC,CASSLRGTDDGYTF
TRBD2,.,TRBV5-4,TRBJ2-1,TGTGCCAGCAGCGCCAAACTAGCGGGGTCCTACAATGAGCAGTTCTTC,CASSAKLAGSYNEQFF